This entry features one T cell receptor beta chain sequence. What it binds is not known. Other DNA sequences in the sample encode the same CDR3. This sample is drawn from a study of cytomegalovirus exposure and HLA in healthy donors. Background on the study: Tens of millions of unique TCRs from HLA-typed donors made up an early data release. Findings of the study overall: An Asian-associated ancestry cluster reportedly showed fewer N-insertions than the roughly 700-donor mean in a later analysis.

The PCR had 60 Vbeta and 13 Jbeta primers. TCRdb keeps only in-frame clones here, not all; method: immunoSEQ multiplex PCR. This table has more than 110,000 clones, roughly two thirds appearing once. Germline-derived CDR1 and CDR2 are MRHNA and SNTAGT. This CDR3 is 13 amino acids long. V lost 5 bases and J 1 base, leaving 8 bases between the germline ends. The clonotype was recovered from a human donor in good health. Material for sequencing was PBMCs. The chain employs TRBV6-4 and TRBJ1-1, with D perhaps matching TRBD1 (5 bases). CDR3: CASSRDRNTEAFF. The CDR3, as DNA: TGTGCCAGCAGTCGAGACAGGAACACTGAAGCTTTCTTT.